A single sample gave rise to the 18 T cell receptor beta chains below, sequenced in a study of neurological immune-mediated disorders (dated by TCRdb to between 2017 and 2020). The library was made by 5' RACE. Sequencing was carried out with an Illumina HiSeq 2500. TCRdb reanalyzed the raw reads on its own, using fastp at Q25 for trimming and MiXCR for clone calling, and kept in-frame beta chains. A single entry per CDR3 protein holds the most common genes and DNA from its merged rows. This sample comprises around 69,000 distinct CDR3 sequences, approximately 10% of them detected only once. Together, the top ten hold about 9.6% of the sample. The time point label of this sample denotes: longitudinal time-point 1 (baseline). Specimen: PBMCs. These receptors originate from a man younger than 45 in good health.

This clonotype was seen repeatedly, ten times or more. The V call is TRBV7-6, the J call TRBJ2-1, with D perhaps assigned TRBD1 or TRBD2 (6 bases each). The CDR3 totals 16 residues. Germline CDR1 is SGHVS and CDR2 is FNYEAQ. The V gene lost 7 bases and the J gene lost 6 bases, with 22 bases spanning the gap. CDR3 protein: CASTYLGGQGINEQFF. The CDR3 bases are TGTGCCAGCACCTACCTAGGGGGGCAGGGGATCAATGAGCAGTTCTTC.

This clonotype appeared many times. The rearrangement joins TRBV15 to TRBJ1-2, with TRBD1 as a possible D gene (6 bases). Germline V CDR1 and CDR2: LNHNV, YYDKDF (reference sequence). Deletions cut 3 bases from V and 0 bases from J, with 11 bases between. CDR3 length equals 15 residues. CDR3 in DNA: TGTGCCACCAGCAGCCACTCAGGGGCTAACTATGGCTACACCTTC. Amino acid sequence: CATSSHSGANYGYTF. Filled out from reference TRBV15 and TRBJ1-2, the complete variable domain reads DAMVIQNPRYQVTQFGKPVTLSCSQTLNHNVMYWYQQKSSQAPKLLFHYYDKDFNNEADTPDNFQSRRPNTSFCFLDIRSPGLGDTAMYLCATSSHSGANYGYTFGSGTRLTVV.

This clonotype has at least ten counts. The gene calls are TRBV29-1 and TRBJ2-1, with TRBD2 matching 10 bases. The trim removed 7 bases at V and 4 bases at J, leaving 7 bases unmatched. CDR1 and CDR2 (germline): SQVTM, ANQGSEA. The CDR3 loop spans 14 amino acids. The CDR3 DNA reads as TGCAGCGCCAGGGCTAGCGGGAGTTACAATGAGCAGTTCTTC. Translation gives CSARASGSYNEQFF.

This clonotype was observed many times. The V gene is TRBV10-3, the J gene TRBJ2-1; 12 bases map to TRBD2. The CDR3 is 17 residues long. The germline CDR1 and CDR2 sequences are ENHRY and SYGVKD. The V and J ends lost 10 bases and 8 bases, in that order; junction bases with no gene match: 18. As DNA, the CDR3 is TGTGCCACTTTTGGGGCTAGCGGGAGGGTTCACAAGGATGAGCAGTTCTTC. Translating it yields CATFGASGRVHKDEQFF.

This clonotype was counted ten times or more. In DNA, the CDR3 is TGTGCCAGCAGCCAGCCGTGGACAGGTGTCAATGAGCAGTTCTTC. It translates to CASSQPWTGVNEQFF. The V call is TRBV5-6, the J call TRBJ2-1, with TRBD1 matching over 7 bases. V dropped 4 bases and J dropped 6; count of bases not matched to a gene: 10. The germline V gene encodes CDR1 SGHDT and CDR2 YYEEEE. This CDR3 region has 15 residues.

A remark on this clonotype: Possible read error: a much larger clone is one base away. This chain joins TRBV29-1 and TRBJ2-7; D unresolved. CDR3 size: 13 residues. Trimming cost V 6 bases and J 4 bases, with 16 bases left between them. The germline CDR1 and CDR2 sequences are SQVTM and ANQGSEA. The CDR3: CSVSKWGLYEQYF. The CDR3 DNA follows: TGCAGCGTCTCAAAATGGGGTCTTTACGAGCAGTACTTC.

Many counts were recorded for this clonotype. The rearrangement links TRBV10-3 to TRBJ2-7; 11 bases match TRBD2. Germline V gene data show CDR1 as ENHRY and CDR2 as SYGVKD. The CDR3 runs 14 residues. V was pared by 4 bases and J by 7 bases, with 6 bases of the junction left unmatched. The chain's CDR3 is CAISGVLAGGEQYF. The CDR3 nucleotides read TGTGCCATCAGTGGGGTGCTAGCGGGAGGTGAGCAGTACTTC.

This clonotype was recorded at least ten times. V and J are TRBV28 and TRBJ2-7; the D is unclear. Germline CDR1 reads MDHEN; CDR2 reads SYDVKM. The CDR3 has 15 residues. Trimming pared 3 bases from V and 4 bases from J, leaving 16 bases between. The chain's CDR3 is CASSFLGRGGYEQYF. The CDR3, as DNA: TGTGCCAGCAGTTTTTTGGGCAGAGGTGGATACGAGCAGTACTTC.

This clonotype was found many times. The V gene is TRBV6-4, the J gene TRBJ2-3; 10 bases are a match to TRBD1. V lost 6 bases to trimming and J lost 6 bases; unmatched junction nucleotides: 9. The CDR3 has 15 residues. CDR1 and CDR2 from the germline V gene are MRHNA and SNTAGT. The CDR3 sequence: CASSSTGGGGDTQYF. In nucleotides, the CDR3 is TGTGCCAGCAGCTCGACAGGGGGCGGAGGCGATACGCAGTATTTT.

In its sample, this clonotype was seen many times. The chain links TRBV29-1 to TRBJ1-1, with 7 bases fitting TRBD1. The CDR3 has 11 amino acids. Germline V gene sequence: CDR1 SQVTM, CDR2 ANQGSEA. Trimming at V came to 6 bases and at J to 10 bases, leaving 8 bases not matched to a gene. The CDR3 DNA follows: TGCAGCGTAGACAGGGCGCGGGTAGCTTTCTTT. It translates to CSVDRARVAFF.

The chain recombines TRBV28 with TRBJ2-7; tentative D call: TRBD2 (6 bases). V lost 2 bases and J lost 3, with 11 bases in between. CDR3 length: 14 amino acids. CDR1 MDHEN and CDR2 SYDVKM come from the germline V gene. CDR3 DNA sequence: TGTGCCAGCAGTTTAAGGGGCGGGATCTACGAGCAGTACTTC. It codes for CASSLRGGIYEQYF.

This chain joins TRBV3-1 and TRBJ2-2; D uncertain. Looked up from germline, CDR1 is LGHDT and CDR2 is YNNKEL (reference sequence). V lost 2 bases and J lost 6, with 4 bases in between. The CDR3 is 12 residues long. The CDR3 nucleotides read TGTGCCAGCAGCCAATGGTCCGGGGAGCTGTTTTTT. Translation: CASSQWSGELFF. The full variable domain, with the rest looked up from reference TRBV3-1 and TRBJ2-2, is DTAVSQTPKYLVTQMGNDKSIKCEQNLGHDTMYWYKQDSKKFLKIMFSYNNKELIINETVPNRFSPKSPDKAHLNLHINSLELGDSAVYFCASSQWSGELFFGEGSRLTVL.

This clonotype has a handful of counts. The CDR3 protein is CASGLVGLQGEAFF. CDR3 DNA: TGTGCTAGTGGTTTGGTTGGCTTACAGGGGGAAGCTTTCTTT. The V gene is TRBV12-5, the J gene TRBJ1-1; TRBD1 aligns across 7 bases. The V and J ends lost 0 bases and 8 bases, in that order; junction bases with no gene match: 6. Germline CDR1 is LGHNT and CDR2 is FRNRAP. The CDR3 spans 14 residues.

This clonotype occurred many times. The V call is TRBV5-4, the J call TRBJ1-5; D unclear. Between the trimmed V and J ends, which lost 3 bases and 1 base, there was a span of 8 bases. The germline V gene encodes CDR1 SGHNT and CDR2 YYREEE (reference sequence). The CDR3 sequence is 14 residues long. CDR3 sequence (DNA): TGTGCCAGCAGCTCACCGGGGAGCAATCAGCCCCAGCATTTT. Its translation is CASSSPGSNQPQHF.

This clonotype was counted at least ten times. The chain employs TRBV7-8 and TRBJ2-1; 10 bases agree with TRBD2. Germline V lookup: CDR1 SGHVS, CDR2 FQNEAQ. Trimming took 5 bases from V and 4 from J; bases not matched to a gene: 5. This CDR3 comprises 15 residues. Here the CDR3 reads CASSRTSGAYNEQFF. The DNA of the CDR3 is TGTGCCAGCAGCCGGACTAGCGGAGCATACAATGAGCAGTTCTTC. The full variable domain, in which reference TRBV7-8 and TRBJ2-1 provide the parts outside the CDR3, is GAGVSQSPRYKVAKRGQDVALRCDPISGHVSLFWYQQALGQGPEFLTYFQNEAQLDKSGLPSDRFFAERPEGSVSTLKIQRTQQEDSAVYLCASSRTSGAYNEQFFGPGTRLTVL.

Many counts were recorded for this clonotype. This chain joins TRBV9 and TRBJ1-4; 7 nucleotides align to TRBD1. V was pared by 4 bases and J by 5 bases, with 8 bases of the junction left unmatched. The V gene's germline CDR1 is SGDLS and CDR2 YYNGEE. The CDR3 sequence is 15 residues long. This CDR3 is CASSSPGGINEKLFF. The CDR3 nucleotides are TGTGCCAGCAGCTCCCCAGGGGGGATAAATGAAAAACTGTTTTTT.

About this clonotype itself: One base away lies a much larger clone, so this may be a sequencing read error. The J gene is TRBJ2-3, the V gene TRBV5-5; TRBD2 is a possible D gene (5 bases). The germline V gene encodes CDR1 SGHKS and CDR2 YYEKEE (reference sequence). The CDR3 covers 15 residues. V shed 8 bases and J shed 6 bases, with 22 bases lying between them. CDR3 sequence reads: CARSPSSTLSDTQYF. CDR3 DNA: TGTGCCAGAAGTCCTAGCTCTACCCTATCCGATACGCAGTATTTT.

This clonotype was counted only a few times. The rearrangement joins TRBV10-3 to TRBJ2-1; 10 bases are a match to TRBD1. Germline V gene sequence: CDR1 ENHRY, CDR2 SYGVKD. CDR3 length equals 15 residues. V lost 3 bases to trimming and J lost 4 bases; unmatched junction nucleotides: 3. CDR3 amino acids: CAISEGQGGYNEQFF. As DNA, the CDR3 is TGTGCCATCAGTGAAGGACAGGGGGGGTACAATGAGCAGTTCTTC.